This T cell receptor beta chain was sequenced for a study of Graves' ophthalmopathy and Graves' hyperthyroidism. Findings and limits, study-wide: Clonotypes were expanded in thyroid at above 0.001 frequency, and most also appeared in blood.

The V end was cut by 6 bases, the J end by 9 bases, with 18 bases between. The V gene's germline CDR1 is MGHDK and CDR2 SYGVNS. The CDR3 consists of 13 residues. A word on this clonotype: What it binds is not known. With a much larger clone just one base away, this may be a read error.

Hyperthyroidism patients, aged 18 to 65, were newly diagnosed, under 2 months' duration. Ineligible for inclusion were patients with other autoimmune diseases, uncontrolled infections, pregnancy or lactation. Amplifying from RNA transcripts, the study obtained TCR beta CDR3 regions. Investigators did first-round RT-PCR with HTBI primers, then second-round multiplex PCR. TCRdb re-called the multiplex PCR reads with MiXCR, one entry per CDR3 protein. The sample consists of around 1,200,000 distinct CDR3 sequences, 35% to 40% of them appearing once. The source is an adult man with Graves' hyperthyroidism. V is TRBV25-1 and J is TRBJ2-7; D unresolved. Material for sequencing was peripheral blood or thyroid tissue (not recorded which). The CDR3 protein is CASSFDWRHGQYF. CDR3 nucleotides: TGTGCCAGCAGCTTCGATTGGAGACACGGGCAGTACTTC.